The next 21 T cell receptor beta chains were all read from a single sample in a study of shared clonotypes between healthy human individuals. The protocol was immunoSEQ multiplex PCR, while the TCRdb copy is restricted to in-frame clones and leaves out a portion. The sample comprises more than 1 million clones, about four fifths of which are singletons, and around 0.47% rests with the top ten. Sequenced material: memory CD4+ T cells from PBMCs. Subset described: CD45RA-negative fraction. The origin of the receptors is a man younger than 30 in good health. Some clones in this sample may be carry-over from other donors' samples.

Comment on this clone: The sample contains more than one DNA sequence encoding this CDR3. J is TRBJ2-7 and V is TRBV20-1; D is undetermined. CDR1 DFQATT and CDR2 SNEGSKA come from the germline V gene (reference sequence). The V gene lost 0 bases and the J gene lost 4 bases, with 4 bases spanning the gap. The length of the CDR3 is 11 residues. CDR3 DNA: TGCAGTGCTAGAGATCAATACGAGCAGTACTTC. As protein: CSARDQYEQYF.

V gene TRBV14 combines with J gene TRBJ1-1, with D uncertain. Germline CDR1 SGHDN, CDR2 FVKESK. The CDR3 has 15 amino acids. Trimming removed 2 bases from V and 1 base from J, with 11 bases in between. Written as DNA, the CDR3 is TGTGCCAGCAGCCAATCTTGGCTCGGGAACACTGAAGCTTTCTTT. This sequence encodes CASSQSWLGNTEAFF. Together with reference TRBV14 and TRBJ1-1, the CDR3 gives the full variable domain: EAGVTQFPSHSVIEKGQTVTLRCDPISGHDNLYWYRRVMGKEIKFLLHFVKESKQDESGMPNNRFLAERTGGTYSTLKVQPAELEDSGVYFCASSQSWLGNTEAFFGQGTRLTVV.

This sequence joins TRBV7-8 and TRBJ1-4; the D gene is possibly TRBD1 (5 bases). V was shortened by 5 bases and J by 8 bases, with 18 bases between the two germline ends. CDR3 length: 15 residues. Germline V gives CDR1 SGHVS, CDR2 FQNEAQ. The CDR3 reads CASSANQGPWEKLFF. DNA of the CDR3: TGTGCCAGCAGCGCTAACCAGGGCCCCTGGGAAAAACTGTTTTTT. Variable domain in full (rest from reference TRBV7-8 and TRBJ1-4): GAGVSQSPRYKVAKRGQDVALRCDPISGHVSLFWYQQALGQGPEFLTYFQNEAQLDKSGLPSDRFFAERPEGSVSTLKIQRTQQEDSAVYLCASSANQGPWEKLFFGSGTQLSVL.

CDR3 sequence (DNA): TGTGCCAGCAGTTACTCGGGGTCGGGGGGGCGCGTCCTGACTTTC. Residues: CASSYSGSGGRVLTF. The chain joins TRBV6-5 to TRBJ2-6, with TRBD2 matching 8 bases. The V segment lost 0 bases and the J segment 12 bases; nucleotides outside the gene matches: 7. The CDR3 is made up of 15 amino acids. Germline CDR1 is MNHEY and CDR2 is SVGAGI.

This clone was seen a handful of times. The chain joins TRBV4-1 to TRBJ1-4, with TRBD1 identical over 7 bases. Germline assignment: CDR1 MGHRA and CDR2 YSYEKL. The CDR3 covers 15 residues. With 5 bases clipped from V and 2 bases from J, the junction kept 5 bases outside the gene matches. CDR3: CASSSAGGTNEKLFF. The CDR3 DNA reads as TGCGCCAGCAGCTCCGCAGGGGGGACTAATGAAAAACTGTTTTTT.

V and J are TRBV14 and TRBJ2-7, with unresolved D. The CDR3 has 13 amino acids. Germline V lookup: CDR1 SGHDN, CDR2 FVKESK. Trimming pared 4 bases from V and 7 bases from J, leaving 14 bases between. The CDR3 spells CASSRMRIGEQYF. CDR3 DNA sequence: TGTGCCAGCAGCCGGATGCGAATTGGGGAGCAGTACTTC.

J is TRBJ1-3 and V is TRBV5-1; D unclear. Trimming removed 0 bases from V and 2 bases from J, with 12 bases in between. Germline V gene data show CDR1 as SGHRS and CDR2 as YFSETQ. The CDR3 sequence is 16 residues long. CDR3 loop: CASSLGALGAGNTIYF. DNA for the CDR3: TGCGCCAGCAGCTTGGGGGCATTGGGAGCTGGAAACACCATATATTTT.

This clone was recorded once. Other DNA sequences in this sample translate to the same CDR3. The chain carries TRBV5-1 and TRBJ2-2; D remains unclear. The CDR3 is made up of 14 amino acids. Germline V gene sequence: CDR1 SGHRS, CDR2 YFSETQ. V was trimmed by 0 bases and J by 2 bases, leaving 5 bases between them. The CDR3 nucleotides are TGCGCCAGCAGCTTGGTTATTAACACCGGGGAGCTGTTTTTT. Translation gives CASSLVINTGELFF.

The CDR3 reads CASSDTRGTNIQYF. The CDR3 coding sequence is TGTGCCAGCAGCGATACACGCGGTACAAACATTCAGTACTTC. The chain employs TRBV4-2 and TRBJ2-4; D is unresolved. V dropped 5 bases and J dropped 6 bases, with 14 bases sitting between them. CDR3 size: 14 residues. Germline CDR1 and CDR2: LGHNA and YNFKEQ.

The chain links TRBV9 to TRBJ2-1; 7 bases agree with TRBD2. Per germline, CDR1 SGDLS and CDR2 YYNGEE. V lost 3 bases and J lost 5; bases outside the gene matches: 5. The CDR3 runs to 14 residues. CDR3 residues: CASSATSRNNEQFF. DNA for the CDR3: TGTGCCAGCAGCGCGACTAGCCGAAACAATGAGCAGTTCTTC.

This clone is a singleton in its sample. The gene calls are TRBV7-9 and TRBJ1-4, with D maybe TRBD1 (5 bases). The CDR3 loop spans 16 amino acids. Looked up from germline, CDR1 is SEHNR and CDR2 is FQNEAQ (reference sequence). With 5 bases removed from V and 8 bases from J, the gap between germline ends came to 21 bases. For the CDR3, the DNA is TGTGCCAGCAGCCCCCGGGGTCGGGGCGTGGACGAAAAACTGTTTTTT. Translation: CASSPRGRGVDEKLFF.

This clone was observed once. The chain employs TRBV21-1 and TRBJ2-7; the D segment call TRBD1 is taken from the table without a DNA check. TRBV21-1 is classified as a pseudogene. The CDR3 covers 16 residues. The DNA of the CDR3 is TGTGCCAGCGTTTGCAGACAGGGGGTCGTCTCCTACGAGCAGTACTTC. Translated, it gives CASVCRQGVVSYEQYF.

In DNA form, the CDR3 reads TGTGCCAGCAGCGCCCCCGCAGGAGCGGGAAGCACAGATACGCAGTATTTT. Translated: CASSAPAGAGSTDTQYF. The V and J genes are TRBV9 and TRBJ2-3, with 7 bases matching TRBD2. Losses at the gene ends were 3 bases for V and 0 bases for J; bases not matched to a gene: 10. Germline V gene data show CDR1 as SGDLS and CDR2 as YYNGEE. This CDR3 has 17 residues.

The chain combines TRBV18 with TRBJ1-1; D remains ambiguous. Germline V gene data show CDR1 as KGHSH and CDR2 as LQKENI. Trimming removed 2 bases from V and 1 base from J, with 8 bases in between. CDR3 size: 14 residues. The CDR3 loop reads CASSPNFQNTEAFF. DNA for the CDR3: TGTGCCAGCTCACCAAACTTCCAGAACACTGAAGCTTTCTTT. Full variable domain (outside the CDR3, taken from reference TRBV18 and TRBJ1-1): NAGVMQNPRHLVRRRGQEARLRCSPMKGHSHVYWYRQLPEEGLKFMVYLQKENIIDESGMPKERFSAEFPKEGPSILRIQQVVRGDSAAYFCASSPNFQNTEAFFGQGTRLTVV.

The rearrangement links TRBV27 to TRBJ2-5; 8 bases fit TRBD2. The trim removed 5 bases at V and 2 bases at J, leaving 10 bases unmatched. The CDR3 loop spans 16 amino acids. The V gene's germline CDR1 is MNHEY and CDR2 SMNVEV (reference sequence). The CDR3 DNA sequence: TGTGCCAGCAGTCCTAAACTAGCGGCTATGCAAGAGACCCAGTACTTC. It is translated as CASSPKLAAMQETQYF.

This clone was counted many times. The rearrangement joins TRBV5-5 to TRBJ1-3; D is unresolved. The CDR3 is 15 residues long. CDR1 is SGHKS, CDR2 YYEKEE, per germline (reference sequence). V lost 4 bases to trimming and J lost 0 bases, with 11 bases between them. In DNA, the CDR3 is TGTGCCAGCAGCCCAAACATACCCTCTGGAAACACCATATATTTT. It specifies CASSPNIPSGNTIYF.

V is TRBV5-3 and J is TRBJ1-4; D is possibly TRBD1 (5 bases). TRBV5-3 qualifies as an ORF whose function is uncertain. V shed 1 base and J shed 0 bases, with 13 bases lying between them. This CDR3 comprises 17 residues. The DNA of the CDR3 is TGTGCCAGAAGCTTGACCCCTCAGACAGCAACTAATGAAAAACTGTTTTTT. Amino acids: CARSLTPQTATNEKLFF.

The chain recombines TRBV6-1 with TRBJ2-5, with 7 bases lining up with TRBD2. J lost 1 base, V lost 6 bases, and 2 bases had no gene match. The CDR3 runs 13 residues. CDR1 and CDR2 from the germline V gene are MNHNS and SASEGT. The CDR3 spells CASRGGTQETQYF. The DNA of the CDR3 is TGTGCCAGCAGGGGAGGGACCCAAGAGACCCAGTACTTC.

This clone was counted at least ten times. The V call is TRBV5-4, the J call TRBJ1-2; TRBD1 is a possible D gene (6 bases). Trimming shortened V by 6 bases and J by 2 bases, and 14 bases separated the two germline ends. Germline CDR1 reads SGHNT; CDR2 reads YYREEE (reference sequence). This CDR3 comprises 14 residues. DNA for the CDR3: TGTGCCAGCACCCTAGGGGGTAAAAACTATGGCTACACCTTC. Translated: CASTLGGKNYGYTF.

The chain is built from TRBV29-1 and TRBJ1-2, with D perhaps matching TRBD1 (5 bases). Trimming pared 7 bases from V and 4 bases from J, leaving 16 bases between. Germline V gives CDR1 SQVTM, CDR2 ANQGSEA. The CDR3 loop spans 13 amino acids. The CDR3 reads CSDRSGAPYGYTF. CDR3 DNA: TGCAGCGATCGCTCCGGGGCCCCCTATGGCTACACCTTC.

A note on this clone: This clone may be a read error of a much larger clone one base away. This sequence joins TRBV30 and TRBJ2-5; weak D call: TRBD2 (5 bases). The germline gives CDR1 GTSNPN, CDR2 SVGIG (reference sequence). CDR3 length: 11 amino acids. The CDR3 nucleotides read TGTGCCTGGAGTCTGGGAGAGGCCCAGTACTTC. It encodes CAWSLGEAQYF.